This TCR beta chain comes out of a study of cytomegalovirus exposure and HLA in healthy donors. The CDR3 spans 13 residues. In germline, CDR1 is MNHEY, CDR2 SVGAGI. The V and J ends lost 3 bases and 2 bases respectively, with 7 bases between them. Produced via immunoSEQ multiplex PCR; TCRdb's table is partial and in-frame only. The sample records roughly 180,000 clones, roughly nine tenths being singletons. On this clone itself: Other DNA sequences in this sample translate to the same CDR3.

The sequenced material came from PBMCs. This TCR came from a man aged 25 to 40 in good health and CMV-seropositive. The chain has TRBV6-5 and TRBJ1-1; TRBD1 is a possible D gene (5 bases). The CDR3 DNA sequence: TGTGCCAGCAGTTATGGGGGAAACACTGAAGCTTTCTTT. Translation: CASSYGGNTEAFF.